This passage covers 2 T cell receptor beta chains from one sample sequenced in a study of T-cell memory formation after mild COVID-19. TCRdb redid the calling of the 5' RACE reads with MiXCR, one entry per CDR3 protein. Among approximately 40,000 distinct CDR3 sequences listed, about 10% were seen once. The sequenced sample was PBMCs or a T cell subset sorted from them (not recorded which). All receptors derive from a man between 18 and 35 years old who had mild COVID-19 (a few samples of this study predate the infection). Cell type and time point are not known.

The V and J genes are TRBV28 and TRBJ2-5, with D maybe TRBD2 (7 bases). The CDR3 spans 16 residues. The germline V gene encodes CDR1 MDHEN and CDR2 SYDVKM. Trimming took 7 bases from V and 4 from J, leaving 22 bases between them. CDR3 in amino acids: CASNMGLGGRGETQYF. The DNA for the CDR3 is TGTGCCAGCAACATGGGTCTCGGGGGGCGCGGAGAGACCCAGTACTTC. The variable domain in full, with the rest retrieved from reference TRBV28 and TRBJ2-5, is DVKVTQSSRYLVKRTGEKVFLECVQDMDHENMFWYRQDPGLGLRLIYFSYDVKMKEKGDIPEGYSVSREKKERFSLILESASTNQTSMYLCASNMGLGGRGETQYFGPGTRLLVL.

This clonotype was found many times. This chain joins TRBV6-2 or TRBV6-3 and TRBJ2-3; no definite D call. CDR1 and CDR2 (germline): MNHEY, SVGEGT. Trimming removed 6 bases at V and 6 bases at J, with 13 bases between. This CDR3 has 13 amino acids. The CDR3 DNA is TGTGCCAGCAGGGATTGGAGTTTGGATACGCAGTATTTT. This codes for CASRDWSLDTQYF.